Shown below are 24 T cell receptor beta chains from a single sample sequenced in a study of blood T cell repertoires in COVID-19. TCRdb's copy holds only in-frame clones and misses some; the assay was immunoSEQ multiplex PCR. The table records some 230,000 clones, 70% to 90% of them present only once. The sequenced sample was peripheral blood. These receptors all come from a man aged 35-49 years with acute or convalescent COVID-19.

This clone appeared a single time. The gene calls are TRBV15 and TRBJ1-6; D perhaps matches TRBD1 (6 bases). Germline V lookup: CDR1 LNHNV, CDR2 YYDKDF (reference sequence). This CDR3 is 14 amino acids long. Trimming stripped 2 bases from V and 7 bases from J, with 9 bases between. CDR3 nucleotide sequence: TGTGCCACCAGCAGATGGACAGCGAATTCACCCCTCCACTTT. Translated: CATSRWTANSPLHF. The whole variable domain, remainder taken from reference TRBV15 and TRBJ1-6, is DAMVIQNPRYQVTQFGKPVTLSCSQTLNHNVMYWYQQKSSQAPKLLFHYYDKDFNNEADTPDNFQSRRPNTSFCFLDIRSPGLGDTAMYLCATSRWTANSPLHFGNGTRLTVT.

The rearrangement joins TRBV21-1 to TRBJ1-4; the listed D gene, TRBD1, was not tested against the DNA. TRBV21-1 constitutes a pseudogene. This CDR3 region has 17 residues. The CDR3 loop is CASSKTTRDRANEKLFF. CDR3 DNA: TGTGCCAGCAGCAAAACAACTAGAGACAGGGCCAATGAAAAACTGTTTTTT.

The rearrangement joins TRBV24-1 to TRBJ2-5; the match to TRBD2 covers 8 bases. Per germline, CDR1 KGHDR and CDR2 SFDVKD. The ends lost 3 bases at V and 2 bases at J; junction bases unmatched: 10. The length of the CDR3 is 17 residues. In nucleotides, the CDR3 is TGTGCCACCAGTGATGCAGTAGCGGCGGGGGGACAAGAGACCCAGTACTTC. The encoded protein is CATSDAVAAGGQETQYF.

The V and J genes are TRBV6-1 and TRBJ1-1; 9 bases align to TRBD1. From germline, CDR1 is MNHNS and CDR2 SASEGT. V lost 3 bases to trimming and J lost 11 bases; unmatched junction nucleotides: 10. The CDR3 extends over 14 amino acids. Here the CDR3 reads CASSDVGQGGVAFF. The CDR3, as DNA: TGTGCCAGCAGTGACGTGGGACAGGGTGGTGTGGCTTTCTTT.

The chain uses TRBV19 and TRBJ2-3, with 14 positions matching TRBD2. Germline V lookup: CDR1 LNHDA, CDR2 SQIVND (reference sequence). V lost 3 bases and J lost 5; bases outside the gene matches: 10. The CDR3 spans 18 residues. CDR3 DNA sequence: TGTGCCAGTAGTATCCTGCGGCCGGGGACTAGCGGGGGAGATACGCAGTATTTT. Its translation is CASSILRPGTSGGDTQYF.

The chain uses TRBV18 and TRBJ1-3; D gene uncertain. Germline CDR1 KGHSH, CDR2 LQKENI. V lost 3 bases to trimming and J lost 1 base, with 19 bases between them. This CDR3 comprises 18 residues. The CDR3 bases are TGTGCCAGCTCACCCGTTTCAGTCATTCCCCCATCTGGAAACACCATATATTTT. Residues: CASSPVSVIPPSGNTIYF. Drawing the rest from reference TRBV18 and TRBJ1-3, the complete variable domain is NAGVMQNPRHLVRRRGQEARLRCSPMKGHSHVYWYRQLPEEGLKFMVYLQKENIIDESGMPKERFSAEFPKEGPSILRIQQVVRGDSAAYFCASSPVSVIPPSGNTIYFGEGSWLTVV.

The chain carries TRBV30 and TRBJ1-4; 11 nucleotides line up with TRBD1. CDR3 length equals 15 residues. The V gene's germline CDR1 is GTSNPN and CDR2 SVGIG (reference sequence). J lost 8 bases, V lost 2 bases, and 7 bases had no gene match. This CDR3 reads CAWSSTGTGGEKLFF. CDR3 coding DNA: TGTGCCTGGAGTTCTACCGGGACAGGGGGAGAAAAACTGTTTTTT. Variable domain in full (rest from reference TRBV30 and TRBJ1-4): SQTIHQWPATLVQPVGSPLSLECTVEGTSNPNLYWYRQAAGRGLQLLFYSVGIGQISSEVPQNLSASRPQDRQFILSSKKLLLSDSGFYLCAWSSTGTGGEKLFFGSGTQLSVL.

The V gene is TRBV5-1, the J gene TRBJ1-4; D unresolved. The ends were cut back, 3 bases at V and 0 bases at J, with 12 bases in the middle. The CDR3 is 16 residues long. The germline CDR1 and CDR2 sequences are SGHRS and YFSETQ. Here the CDR3 DNA reads TGCGCCAGCAGCTCCGTGGCGGGGTCAACTAATGAAAAACTGTTTTTT. Translated, it gives CASSSVAGSTNEKLFF.

The CDR3 DNA reads TGTGCCAGCAGCTTAGTAACGGGTTCCTACAATGAGCAGTTCTTC. As protein: CASSLVTGSYNEQFF. The rearrangement uses TRBV7-8 and TRBJ2-1; D is uncertain. Germline V gene data show CDR1 as SGHVS and CDR2 as FQNEAQ. CDR3 length: 15 amino acids. Deletions cut 1 base from V and 1 base from J, with 8 bases between.

V is TRBV7-2 and J is TRBJ2-1; maybe TRBD1 (6 bases). V was clipped by 0 bases and J by 1 base, with 10 bases between them. CDR1 SGHTA and CDR2 FQGNSA come from the germline V gene. This CDR3 comprises 16 residues. The CDR3 DNA reads TGTGCCAGCAGCTTAGCGGGGACACGATCCTACAATGAGCAGTTCTTC. Translation gives CASSLAGTRSYNEQFF.

The chain carries TRBV13 and TRBJ2-7; 12 nucleotides line up with TRBD2. The CDR3 consists of 15 residues. CDR1 is PRHDT and CDR2 is FYEKMQ in the germline V gene (reference sequence). After removal of 2 bases from V and 7 bases from J, the junction contained 6 bases not matched to a gene. CDR3 DNA sequence: TGTGCCAGCAGCTTAAGGCTAGCGGGAGGGGAAGAGCAGTACTTC. Protein sequence: CASSLRLAGGEEQYF.

This chain connects TRBV7-9 to TRBJ1-3; 8 nucleotides agree with TRBD1. Losses at the gene ends were 6 bases for V and 0 bases for J; bases not matched to a gene: 10. Germline V gives CDR1 SEHNR, CDR2 FQNEAQ (reference sequence). The CDR3 loop spans 17 amino acids. CDR3 DNA: TGTGCCAGCAGGGCGGGACAGGCCCTCAGCTCTGGAAACACCATATATTTT. Its translation is CASRAGQALSSGNTIYF. The full variable domain, rest sourced from reference TRBV7-9 and TRBJ1-3, is DTGVSQNPRHKITKRGQNVTFRCDPISEHNRLYWYRQTLGQGPEFLTYFQNEAQLEKSRLLSDRFSAERPKGSFSTLEIQRTEQGDSAMYLCASRAGQALSSGNTIYFGEGSWLTVV.

The chain has TRBV2 and TRBJ1-2, with D perhaps TRBD1 (6 bases). V dropped 7 bases and J dropped 6 bases, with 9 bases sitting between them. This CDR3 contains 11 residues. Germline V lookup: CDR1 SNHLY, CDR2 FYNNEI. CDR3 loop: CASTYRDGYTF. In DNA form, the CDR3 reads TGTGCCAGCACCTACAGGGATGGCTACACCTTC.

The chain combines TRBV7-2 with TRBJ2-5, with D possibly TRBD1 on 5 matching bases. This CDR3 contains 13 residues. With 5 bases removed from V and 7 bases from J, the gap between germline ends came to 14 bases. Germline V gene sequence: CDR1 SGHTA, CDR2 FQGNSA. In DNA, the CDR3 is TGTGCCAGCAGCCCTCTTCGGCAGGGGACCCAGTACTTC. Protein sequence: CASSPLRQGTQYF.

The rearrangement uses TRBV19 and TRBJ1-1; no definite D call. Trimming stripped 6 bases from V and 2 bases from J, with 10 bases between. Germline V lookup: CDR1 LNHDA, CDR2 SQIVND (reference sequence). CDR3 length: 13 amino acids. The CDR3 coding sequence is TGTGCCAGTAGACCATCGGGTAACACTGAAGCTTTCTTT. Residues: CASRPSGNTEAFF.

The genes are TRBV7-6 and TRBJ1-1; maybe TRBD1 (5 bases). V lost 3 bases and J lost 1, with 6 bases in between. This CDR3 region has 13 residues. Looked up from germline, CDR1 is SGHVS and CDR2 is FNYEAQ. Written as DNA, the CDR3 is TGTGCCAGCAGCTTTACAGGGAACACTGAAGCTTTCTTT. It specifies CASSFTGNTEAFF. The full variable domain, its missing parts supplied by reference TRBV7-6 and TRBJ1-1, is GAGVSQSPRYKVTKRGQDVALRCDPISGHVSLYWYRQALGQGPEFLTYFNYEAQQDKSGLPNDRFSAERPEGSISTLTIQRTEQRDSAMYRCASSFTGNTEAFFGQGTRLTVV.

The chain employs TRBV28 and TRBJ1-4, with 7 bases aligning to TRBD1. The CDR3 loop spans 14 amino acids. Germline lookup yields CDR1 MDHEN and CDR2 SYDVKM. V dropped 8 bases and J dropped 2; count of bases not matched to a gene: 5. Here the CDR3 DNA reads TGTGCCAGCTTCCAACAGGGGACTAATGAAAAACTGTTTTTT. It is translated as CASFQQGTNEKLFF.

The J gene is TRBJ2-7, the V gene TRBV12-5, with TRBD2 identical over 7 bases. Looked up from germline, CDR1 is LGHNT and CDR2 is FRNRAP. After removal of 3 bases from V and 2 bases from J, the junction contained 1 base not matched to a gene. This CDR3 spans 13 amino acids. DNA for the CDR3: TGTGCTAGTGGTTTTCGGGGGGCCTACGAGCAGTACTTC. Protein: CASGFRGAYEQYF.

The J gene is TRBJ1-2, the V gene TRBV10-2; TRBD1 aligns across 11 bases. Germline V lookup: CDR1 WSHSY, CDR2 SAAADI. Unmatched junction bases numbered 7, after V lost 6 bases and J lost 7 bases. The CDR3 is 14 amino acids. The CDR3 loop reads CASSPGQGVGGYTF. The CDR3 DNA reads TGCGCCAGCAGCCCGGGACAGGGGGTTGGTGGCTACACCTTC.

The chain links TRBV6-6 to TRBJ1-1; 7 positions match TRBD1. The CDR3 has 12 residues. V was clipped by 7 bases and J by 7 bases; unmatched bases: 6. The germline gives CDR1 MNHNY, CDR2 SVGAGI (reference sequence). The CDR3, as DNA: TGTGCCAGCAATGCAGGGGGAGTTGAAGCTTTCTTT. Encoded protein: CASNAGGVEAFF.

The rearrangement links TRBV10-3 to TRBJ1-2; 10 bases align to TRBD1. V trimming: 4 bases; J trimming: 3 bases; junction bases outside the gene matches: 2. Germline values: CDR1 ENHRY, CDR2 SYGVKD. The CDR3 extends over 14 amino acids. This CDR3 is CAISAGQGDYGYTF. CDR3 DNA: TGTGCCATCAGTGCCGGACAGGGGGACTATGGCTACACCTTC.

The chain couples TRBV7-9 to TRBJ1-4; D remains ambiguous. The germline CDR1 and CDR2 sequences are SEHNR and FQNEAQ (reference sequence). CDR3 size: 14 residues. V was pared by 1 base and J by 5 bases, with 8 bases between. CDR3 region: CASSLEGGNEKLFF. In DNA form, the CDR3 reads TGTGCCAGCAGCTTAGAGGGAGGGAATGAAAAACTGTTTTTT.

This clone was observed a few times. The V gene is TRBV9, the J gene TRBJ1-6; D perhaps matches TRBD1 (6 bases). CDR3 length equals 15 residues. CDR1 and CDR2 from the germline V gene are SGDLS and YYNGEE. The germline V and J ends were trimmed by 3 bases and 8 bases, with 15 bases remaining between them. The CDR3 bases are TGTGCCAGCAGCGATGGAACAGGGAGCCATTCACCCCTCCACTTT. Its translation: CASSDGTGSHSPLHF.

The chain joins TRBV27 to TRBJ1-2, with D unresolved. This CDR3 comprises 15 residues. V was trimmed by 2 bases and J by 8 bases, leaving 18 bases between them. Germline V gene lookup returns CDR1 MNHEY and CDR2 SMNVEV (reference sequence). The CDR3 DNA is TGTGCCAGCAGTTTACACGACTTGCCCCGGGAAGGCTACACCTTC. Its translation: CASSLHDLPREGYTF.